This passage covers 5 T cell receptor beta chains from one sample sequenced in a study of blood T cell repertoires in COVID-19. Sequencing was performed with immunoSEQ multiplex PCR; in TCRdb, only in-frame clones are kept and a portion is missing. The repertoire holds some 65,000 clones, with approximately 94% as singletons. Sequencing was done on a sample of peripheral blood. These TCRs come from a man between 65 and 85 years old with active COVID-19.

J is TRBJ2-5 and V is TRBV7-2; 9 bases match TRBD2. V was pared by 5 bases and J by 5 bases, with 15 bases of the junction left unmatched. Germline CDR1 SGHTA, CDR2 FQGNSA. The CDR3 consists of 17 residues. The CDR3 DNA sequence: TGTGCCAGCAGCCCCCGATACGGCGGGGGGGCCTGGGAGACCCAGTACTTC. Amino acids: CASSPRYGGGAWETQYF.

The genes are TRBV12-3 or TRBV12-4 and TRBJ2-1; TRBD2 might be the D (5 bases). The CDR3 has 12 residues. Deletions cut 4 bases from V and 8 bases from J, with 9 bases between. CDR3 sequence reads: CASSWAGYEQFF. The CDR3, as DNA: TGTGCCAGCAGTTGGGCGGGCTATGAGCAGTTCTTC.

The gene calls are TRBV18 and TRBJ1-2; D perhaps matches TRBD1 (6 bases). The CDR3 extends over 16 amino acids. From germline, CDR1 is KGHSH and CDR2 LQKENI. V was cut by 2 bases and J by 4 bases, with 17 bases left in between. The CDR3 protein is CASSPSSQGYLYGYTF. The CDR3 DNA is TGTGCCAGCTCACCATCCAGCCAGGGGTACCTCTATGGCTACACCTTC.

In nucleotides, the CDR3 is TGCGCCAGCAGCTATAACGCGCCCAATGAGCAGTTCTTC. It specifies CASSYNAPNEQFF. The chain joins TRBV5-1 to TRBJ2-1; D unresolved. This CDR3 is built from 13 residues. The germline CDR1 and CDR2 sequences are SGHRS and YFSETQ. V gave up 3 bases and J gave up 6 bases, with 10 bases separating them.

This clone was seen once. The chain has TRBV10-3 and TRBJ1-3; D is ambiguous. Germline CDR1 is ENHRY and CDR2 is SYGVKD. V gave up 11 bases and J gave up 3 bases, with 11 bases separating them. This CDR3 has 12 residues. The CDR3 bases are TGTGCCGCGAGACAAAGTGGAAACACCATATATTTT. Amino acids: CAARQSGNTIYF.